This T cell receptor (beta chain) was found in a study of T cells in localized non-small cell lung cancer (dated by TCRdb to about 2020). For context, the study as a whole: Comparing tumors with uninvolved tumor-adjacent lungs, the study looked at the T cell repertoires of a few hundred patients with early-stage NSCLC. The cohort consisted of 200 to 300 treatment-naive NSCLC patients whose localized lung tumors had been resected. The mean age of the NSCLC patients was under 70 years, with 120 to 150 men and 110 or so women. Study-level results and caveats: Longer overall survival was associated with higher blood T cell density, whereas shorter survival was associated with higher adjacent-lung clonality. Multi-region tumor sequencing was not performed, so intratumor heterogeneity could not be excluded. The highest T cell clonality was observed in uninvolved tumor-adjacent lung, where clonality exceeded that of tumor, suggesting that antigenic responses were more focused in uninvolved tumor-adjacent lung. Because the study design was exploratory, TCR variables were selected using unadjusted p-values without false-discovery rate correction. Of the top 100 tumor clones, a median of 57 were detected in paired uninvolved adjacent lung; around 27 were also among that lung's top 100.

At diagnosis, tumor, uninvolved tumor-adjacent lung and peripheral blood were collected and then preserved as a mix of FFPE and fresh-frozen material. Blood samples were analyzed as peripheral blood mononuclear cells for TCR repertoire profiling. TCR beta CDR3 regions were sequenced from DNA using the immunoSEQ Assay. The study's processing was this. To compute T cell density, TCR beta template counts were normalized to usable DNA, which was estimated by amplifying housekeeping genes. Richness was estimated with the preseqR package, extrapolating to 400,000 templates for PBMC samples and 120,000 templates for tissue samples. Clonality was defined by subtracting Pielou's evenness from one. Tissue-enriched TCRs were identified by differential abundance testing using productive amino-acid clonotypes, minimum total count 5 and alpha 0.1. Repertoire overlap between compartments was quantified with the Jaccard Index and Morisita Overlap Index. TCR beta CDR3s were clustered by GLIPH together with public tetramer-defined viral CDR3s, and at least three viral sequences plus V-gene enrichment were required for viral motifs. Entries here come from immuneACCESS through TCRdb and include only in-frame sequences with V and J called. Some clones fail to appear in such tables; in the studies checked, an unresolved V gene covers under half of the shortfall, and the cause of the remainder is unknown. V, J and clone size derive from that table, while D and trimming were established from the DNA sequence. Across this sample there are just over 15,000 clones, with approximately 89% seen only once. Jointly, the top ten make up about 30% of the sample.

On this clone: Its antigen is unknown. No per-base quality is available; no much larger clone lies one base away.

The germline V gene supplies CDR1 SGHDT and CDR2 YYEEEE. Including the terminal cysteine and phenylalanine, the CDR3 comprises 15 residues. This entry keeps only the CDR3 DNA: 45 bases, framed from base 1. Trimming removed 3 bases from V and 6 bases from J, leaving 19 bases between the germline ends. This receptor was obtained from a male donor at least 60 years old with stage II lung adenocarcinoma. Sample: peripheral blood mononuclear cells, taken before any cancer treatment. The rearrangement joined TRBV5-6 to TRBJ2-7, with TRBD2 tentatively as D gene (5 bases match). The CDR3 reads as follows: CASSSLSSLEGEQYF. In nucleotide form, the sequence is TGTGCCAGCAGCTCTTTATCCAGCCTCGAGGGCGAGCAGTACTTC. Outside the CDR3, residues come from the reference TRBV5-6 and TRBJ2-7 proteins, so the full variable domain is: DAGVTQSPTHLIKTRGQQVTLRCSPKSGHDTVSWYQQALGQGPQFIFQYYEEEERQRGNFPDRFSGHQFPNYSSELNVNALLLGDSALYLCASSSLSSLEGEQYFGPGTRLTVT.